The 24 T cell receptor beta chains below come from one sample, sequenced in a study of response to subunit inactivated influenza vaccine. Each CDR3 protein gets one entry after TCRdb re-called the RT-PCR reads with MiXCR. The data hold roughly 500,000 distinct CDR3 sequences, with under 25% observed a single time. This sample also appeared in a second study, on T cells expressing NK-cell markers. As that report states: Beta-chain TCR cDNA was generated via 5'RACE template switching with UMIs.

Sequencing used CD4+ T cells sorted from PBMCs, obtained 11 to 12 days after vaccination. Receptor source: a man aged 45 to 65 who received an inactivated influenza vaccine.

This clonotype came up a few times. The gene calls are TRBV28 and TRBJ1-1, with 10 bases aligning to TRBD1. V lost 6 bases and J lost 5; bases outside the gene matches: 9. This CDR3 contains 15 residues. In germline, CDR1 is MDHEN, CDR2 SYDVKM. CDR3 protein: CASSRQGARRTEAFF. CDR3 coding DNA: TGTGCCAGCAGCAGACAGGGGGCTAGGAGGACTGAAGCTTTCTTT.

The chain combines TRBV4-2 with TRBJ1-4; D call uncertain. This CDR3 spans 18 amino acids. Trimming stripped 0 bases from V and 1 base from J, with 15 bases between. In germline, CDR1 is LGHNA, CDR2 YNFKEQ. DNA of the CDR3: TGTGCCAGCAGCCAAGAATTCCTCACCGGCGTAACTAATGAAAAACTGTTTTTT. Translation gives CASSQEFLTGVTNEKLFF.

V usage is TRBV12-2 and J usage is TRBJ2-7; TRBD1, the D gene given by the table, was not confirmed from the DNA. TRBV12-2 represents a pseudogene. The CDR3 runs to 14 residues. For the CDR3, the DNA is TGTGCAAGTCGCTTAGAGGCAGGGGACCACGAGCAGTACTTC. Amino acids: CASRLEAGDHEQYF.

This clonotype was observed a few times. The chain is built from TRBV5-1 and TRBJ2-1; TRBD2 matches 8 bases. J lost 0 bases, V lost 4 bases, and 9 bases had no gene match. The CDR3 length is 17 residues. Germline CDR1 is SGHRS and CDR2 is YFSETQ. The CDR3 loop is CASSPGTSVFSYNEQFF. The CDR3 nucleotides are TGCGCCAGCAGCCCAGGGACTAGTGTATTCTCCTACAATGAGCAGTTCTTC.

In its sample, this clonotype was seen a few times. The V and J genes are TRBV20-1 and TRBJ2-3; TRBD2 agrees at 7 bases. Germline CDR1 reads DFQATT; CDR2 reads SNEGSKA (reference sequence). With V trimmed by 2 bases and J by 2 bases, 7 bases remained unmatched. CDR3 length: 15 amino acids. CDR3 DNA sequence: TGCAGTGCTAGACTACCGGGGAGGGCCACAGATACGCAGTATTTT. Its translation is CSARLPGRATDTQYF.

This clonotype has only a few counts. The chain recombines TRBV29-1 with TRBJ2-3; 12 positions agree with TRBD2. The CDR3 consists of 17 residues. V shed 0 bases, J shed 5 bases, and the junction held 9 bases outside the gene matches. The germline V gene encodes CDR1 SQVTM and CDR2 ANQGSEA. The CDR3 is CSVEDWASGREVDTQYF. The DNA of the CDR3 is TGCAGCGTTGAAGATTGGGCTAGCGGGAGGGAGGTAGATACGCAGTATTTT.

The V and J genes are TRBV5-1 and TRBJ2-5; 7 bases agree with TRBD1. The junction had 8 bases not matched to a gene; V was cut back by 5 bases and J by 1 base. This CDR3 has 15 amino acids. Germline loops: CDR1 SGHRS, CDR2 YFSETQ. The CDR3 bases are TGCGCCAGCAGGGGCCTGGGACAGCCCCAAGAGACCCAGTACTTC. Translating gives CASRGLGQPQETQYF. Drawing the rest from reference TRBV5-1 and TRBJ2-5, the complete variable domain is KAGVTQTPRYLIKTRGQQVTLSCSPISGHRSVSWYQQTPGQGLQFLFEYFSETQRNKGNFPGRFSGRQFSNSRSEMNVSTLELGDSALYLCASRGLGQPQETQYFGPGTRLLVL.

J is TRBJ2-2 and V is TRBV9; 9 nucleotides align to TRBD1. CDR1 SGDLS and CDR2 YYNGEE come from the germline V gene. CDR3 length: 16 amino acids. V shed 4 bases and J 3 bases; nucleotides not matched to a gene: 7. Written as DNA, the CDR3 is TGTGCCAGCAGCCCCACGGGACAGGGATACACCGGGGAGCTGTTTTTT. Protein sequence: CASSPTGQGYTGELFF.

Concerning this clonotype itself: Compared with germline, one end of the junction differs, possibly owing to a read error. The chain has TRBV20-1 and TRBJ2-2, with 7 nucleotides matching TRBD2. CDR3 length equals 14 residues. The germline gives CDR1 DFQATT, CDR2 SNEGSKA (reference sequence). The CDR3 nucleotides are TGCAGTGCTAGTTCTAGCGGCAACACCGGGGAGCTGCTTTTT. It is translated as CSASSSGNTGELLF.

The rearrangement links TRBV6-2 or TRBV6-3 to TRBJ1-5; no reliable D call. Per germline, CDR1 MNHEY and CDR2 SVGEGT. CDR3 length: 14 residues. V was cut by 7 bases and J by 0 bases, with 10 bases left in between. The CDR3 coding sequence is TGTGCCAGCAACGACGGTTATAGCAATCAGCCCCAGCATTTT. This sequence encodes CASNDGYSNQPQHF.

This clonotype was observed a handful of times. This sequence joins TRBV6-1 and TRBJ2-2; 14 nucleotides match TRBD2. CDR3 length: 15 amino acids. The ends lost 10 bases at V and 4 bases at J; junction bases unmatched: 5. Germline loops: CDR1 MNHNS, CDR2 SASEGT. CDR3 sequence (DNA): TGTGCCACCAGAGGACTAGCGGGAGGCACCGGGGAGCTGTTTTTT. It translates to CATRGLAGGTGELFF.

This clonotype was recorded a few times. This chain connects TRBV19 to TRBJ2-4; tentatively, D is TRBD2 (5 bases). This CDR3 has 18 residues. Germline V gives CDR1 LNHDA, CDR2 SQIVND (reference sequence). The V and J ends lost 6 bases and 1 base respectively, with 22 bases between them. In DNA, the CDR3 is TGTGCCAGTAGCCAACCAGGTTATCGGGGAATCGCCAAAAACATTCAGTACTTC. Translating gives CASSQPGYRGIAKNIQYF.

This chain's CDR3 is CSASPGHQETQYF. The CDR3 DNA reads as TGCAGTGCTAGCCCCGGGCACCAAGAGACCCAGTACTTC. The V gene is TRBV20-1, the J gene TRBJ2-5; D is uncertain. CDR1 DFQATT and CDR2 SNEGSKA come from the germline V gene (reference sequence). Trimming shortened V by 3 bases and J by 0 bases, and 8 bases separated the two germline ends. The CDR3 loop spans 13 amino acids.

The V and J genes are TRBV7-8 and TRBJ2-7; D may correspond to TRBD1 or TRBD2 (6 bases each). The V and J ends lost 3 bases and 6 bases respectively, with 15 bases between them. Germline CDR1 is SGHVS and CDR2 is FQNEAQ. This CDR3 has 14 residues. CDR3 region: CASSFGAEGGEQYF. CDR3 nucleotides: TGTGCCAGCAGCTTTGGGGCCGAGGGGGGCGAGCAGTACTTC.

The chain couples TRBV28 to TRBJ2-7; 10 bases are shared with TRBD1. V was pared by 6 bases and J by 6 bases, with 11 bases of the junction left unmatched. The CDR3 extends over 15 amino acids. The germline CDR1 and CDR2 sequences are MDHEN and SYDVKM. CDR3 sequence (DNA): TGTGCCAGCAGACCGGGACAGGGGATGCGAGGCGAGCAGTACTTC. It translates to CASRPGQGMRGEQYF.

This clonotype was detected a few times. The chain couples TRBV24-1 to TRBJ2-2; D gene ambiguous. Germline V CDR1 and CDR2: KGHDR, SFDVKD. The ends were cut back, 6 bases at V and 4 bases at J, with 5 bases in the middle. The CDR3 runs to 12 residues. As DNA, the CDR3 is TGTGCCACCAGTAAATCCACCGGGGAGCTGTTTTTT. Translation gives CATSKSTGELFF.

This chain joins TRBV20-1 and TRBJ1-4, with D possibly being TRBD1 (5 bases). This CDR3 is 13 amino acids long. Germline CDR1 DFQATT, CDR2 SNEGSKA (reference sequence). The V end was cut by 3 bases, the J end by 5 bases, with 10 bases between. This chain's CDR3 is CSASRRANEKLFF. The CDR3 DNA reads TGCAGTGCTAGCCGCAGGGCCAATGAAAAACTGTTTTTT.

CDR3 in amino acids: CATSDRTSPNEQYF. CDR3 nucleotides: TGTGCCACCAGTGATCGGACTAGTCCCAACGAGCAGTACTTC. This sequence joins TRBV24-1 and TRBJ2-7; 7 bases fit TRBD2. V lost 3 bases to trimming and J lost 5 bases; unmatched junction nucleotides: 6. Per the germline V gene, CDR1 is KGHDR and CDR2 is SFDVKD. This CDR3 is 14 amino acids long.

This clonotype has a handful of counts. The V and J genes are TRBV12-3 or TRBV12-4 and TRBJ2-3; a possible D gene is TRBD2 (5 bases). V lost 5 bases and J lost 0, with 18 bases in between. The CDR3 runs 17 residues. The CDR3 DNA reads TGTGCCAGCAGTCAACCCGGCGGGTGGTATAGCACAGATACGCAGTATTTT. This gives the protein CASSQPGGWYSTDTQYF.

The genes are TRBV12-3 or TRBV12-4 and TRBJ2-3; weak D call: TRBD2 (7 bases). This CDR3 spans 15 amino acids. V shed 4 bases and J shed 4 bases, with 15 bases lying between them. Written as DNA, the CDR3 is TGTGCCAGCAGTTCCCCGGGGGGCCGTGCAGATACGCAGTATTTT. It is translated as CASSSPGGRADTQYF.

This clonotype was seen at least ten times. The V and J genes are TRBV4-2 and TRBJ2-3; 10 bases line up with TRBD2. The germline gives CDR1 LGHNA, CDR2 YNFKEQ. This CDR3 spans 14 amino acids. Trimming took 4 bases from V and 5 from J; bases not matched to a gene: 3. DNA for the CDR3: TGTGCCAGCAGCCCGGGGACTAGCGAAGATACGCAGTATTTT. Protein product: CASSPGTSEDTQYF.

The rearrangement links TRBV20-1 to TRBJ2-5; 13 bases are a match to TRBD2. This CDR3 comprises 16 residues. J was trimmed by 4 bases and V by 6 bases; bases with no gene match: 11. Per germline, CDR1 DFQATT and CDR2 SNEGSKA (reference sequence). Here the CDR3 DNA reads TGCAGTGCCCCAGCCGAACTAGCGGGGGGGATAGAGACCCAGTACTTC. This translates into CSAPAELAGGIETQYF.

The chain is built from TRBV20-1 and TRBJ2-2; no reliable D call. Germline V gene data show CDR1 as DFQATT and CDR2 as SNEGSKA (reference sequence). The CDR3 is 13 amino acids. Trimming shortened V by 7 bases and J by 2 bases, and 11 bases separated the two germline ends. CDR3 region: CSVRHDNTGELFF. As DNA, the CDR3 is TGCAGTGTCCGGCATGATAACACCGGGGAGCTGTTTTTT.

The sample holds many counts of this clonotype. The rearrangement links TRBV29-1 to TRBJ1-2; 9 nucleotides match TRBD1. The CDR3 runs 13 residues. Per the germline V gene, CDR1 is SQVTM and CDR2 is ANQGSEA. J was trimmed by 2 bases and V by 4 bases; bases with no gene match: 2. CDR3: CSVGDRGNYGYTF. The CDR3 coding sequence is TGCAGCGTTGGAGACAGGGGGAACTATGGCTACACCTTC.